These 18 T cell receptor beta chains originate from one sample sequenced in a study of OX40 agonist ivuxolimab in advanced cancers. TCRdb's table, derived via immunoSEQ multiplex PCR, lists solely in-frame clones and lacks some. Of roughly 74,000 clones in the sample, 92% are singletons; the top ten hold about 9.4%. The material was CD4+ or CD8+ T cells sorted from blood, obtained in a trial of the OX40 agonist ivuxolimab. The source is an adult with an advanced solid tumor such as melanoma, head and neck, liver or kidney cancer.

The V gene is TRBV2, the J gene TRBJ2-7; the match to TRBD2 covers 10 bases. Losses at the gene ends were 5 bases for V and 2 bases for J; bases not matched to a gene: 6. The germline V gene encodes CDR1 SNHLY and CDR2 FYNNEI. The CDR3 covers 15 residues. The DNA for the CDR3 is TGTGCCAGCAGTTTTCTAGCGGGGGTAACCTACGAGCAGTACTTC. This sequence encodes CASSFLAGVTYEQYF.

J is TRBJ2-1 and V is TRBV7-8; unclear D gene. Germline loops: CDR1 SGHVS, CDR2 FQNEAQ. This CDR3 comprises 12 residues. Trimming removed 5 bases from V and 4 bases from J, with 6 bases in between. CDR3 coding DNA: TGTGCCAGCAGCCAAGATTACAATGAGCAGTTCTTC. Encoded protein: CASSQDYNEQFF.

The count of this clone is one. The genes are TRBV5-4 and TRBJ2-5; D perhaps matches TRBD1 (6 bases). From germline, CDR1 is SGHNT and CDR2 YYREEE (reference sequence). This CDR3 spans 17 amino acids. The V gene lost 7 bases and the J gene lost 0 bases, with 22 bases spanning the gap. The CDR3 reads CASGGTRAGEYQETQYF. The CDR3 DNA reads TGTGCCAGCGGGGGCACGCGAGCTGGGGAGTACCAAGAGACCCAGTACTTC.

The V gene is TRBV5-1, the J gene TRBJ2-7; TRBD1 aligns across 9 bases. There are 13 residues in the CDR3. The V gene's germline CDR1 is SGHRS and CDR2 YFSETQ. The trim removed 1 base at V and 6 bases at J, leaving 2 bases unmatched. CDR3 protein: CASSLYRGLEQYF. The DNA of the CDR3 is TGCGCCAGCAGCTTGTACAGGGGGCTCGAGCAGTACTTC.

V usage is TRBV4-2 and J usage is TRBJ1-2, with D unresolved. This CDR3 region has 13 residues. Germline V gene sequence: CDR1 LGHNA, CDR2 YNFKEQ. The germline V and J ends were trimmed by 1 base and 4 bases, with 7 bases remaining between them. The DNA for the CDR3 is TGTGCCAGCAGCCAAGGCAGGTCCTATGGCTACACCTTC. This encodes CASSQGRSYGYTF.

This chain links TRBV6-7 with TRBJ2-1; D is possibly TRBD1 or TRBD2 (5 bases each). TRBV6-7 has ORF status, its function being uncertain. CDR3 length: 17 residues. V lost 7 bases, J lost 2 bases, and 21 bases lay in between. Here the CDR3 DNA reads TGTGCCAGCAATCCATCCCTACCCGGGGCTACCTACAATGAGCAGTTCTTC. Amino acid sequence: CASNPSLPGATYNEQFF.

The CDR3 DNA sequence: TGCGCCAGCAGCCAAGATAGGCAGGGAGAGTACGAGCAGTACTTC. Protein: CASSQDRQGEYEQYF. This chain uses TRBV4-3 with TRBJ2-7; tentatively, D is TRBD1 or TRBD2 (5 bases each). The germline gives CDR1 LGHNA, CDR2 YSLEER. The CDR3 length is 15 residues. V lost 0 bases and J lost 4, with 13 bases in between.

The chain links TRBV2 to TRBJ2-3; possible D gene TRBD2, 5 bases. The CDR3 has 14 residues. Germline CDR1 and CDR2: SNHLY and FYNNEI. Deletions cut 0 bases from V and 1 base from J, with 5 bases between. CDR3 nucleotide sequence: TGTGCCAGCAGTGAAGCGCGGGGCACAGATACGCAGTATTTT. It is translated as CASSEARGTDTQYF.

The chain recombines TRBV19 with TRBJ2-7, with D maybe TRBD1 (5 bases). Trimming stripped 6 bases from V and 6 bases from J, with 9 bases between. Germline values: CDR1 LNHDA, CDR2 SQIVND (reference sequence). The CDR3 consists of 11 residues. CDR3 DNA sequence: TGTGCCAGTAGCTTAGGGGTCGAGCAGTACTTC. Protein sequence: CASSLGVEQYF.

A single count supports this clone. The rearrangement uses TRBV6-5 and TRBJ2-7; 8 nucleotides line up with TRBD1. CDR3 length: 12 residues. CDR1 and CDR2 from the germline V gene are MNHEY and SVGAGI. The V segment lost 5 bases and the J segment 6 bases; nucleotides outside the gene matches: 3. Written as DNA, the CDR3 is TGTGCCAGCAGTCAGACAGGGGTCGAGCAGTACTTC. This gives the protein CASSQTGVEQYF.

The genes are TRBV29-1 and TRBJ2-7, with unresolved D. The V end was cut by 5 bases, the J end by 3 bases, with 11 bases between. Germline V CDR1 and CDR2: SQVTM, ANQGSEA. There are 12 residues in the CDR3. The CDR3 sequence is CSVYSEHYEQYF. In nucleotides, the CDR3 is TGCAGCGTTTACTCTGAGCACTACGAGCAGTACTTC.

The CDR3 protein is CASSTGDRVPGDQYF. The CDR3 DNA follows: TGTGCCAGTAGTACCGGGGACAGGGTCCCTGGGGACCAGTACTTC. This chain joins TRBV19 and TRBJ2-7; 9 positions agree with TRBD1. The CDR3 contains 15 residues. V lost 4 bases to trimming and J lost 10 bases; unmatched junction nucleotides: 14. The germline gives CDR1 LNHDA, CDR2 SQIVND (reference sequence).

This chain links TRBV27 with TRBJ2-5; TRBD2 aligns across 9 bases. The CDR3 length is 18 residues. CDR1 and CDR2 from the germline V gene are MNHEY and SMNVEV (reference sequence). The ends lost 6 bases at V and 4 bases at J; junction bases unmatched: 18. DNA of the CDR3: TGTGCCAGCAGCCCGGGGATAGCGGGGGCCGCCAGGTCAGAGACCCAGTACTTC. This sequence encodes CASSPGIAGAARSETQYF.

The chain joins TRBV7-9 to TRBJ2-7; possibly TRBD2 for D (7 bases). CDR3 length: 16 residues. V lost 5 bases to trimming and J lost 5 bases, with 22 bases between them. From germline, CDR1 is SEHNR and CDR2 FQNEAQ (reference sequence). The chain's CDR3 is CASSPSGGSIFHEQYF. The CDR3 nucleotides are TGTGCCAGCAGCCCATCGGGGGGCAGTATTTTCCACGAGCAGTACTTC.

In this sample, this clone turned up a few times. The chain recombines TRBV10-1 with TRBJ1-1; D may be TRBD1 (5 bases). The CDR3 runs 13 residues. Germline assignment: CDR1 WNHNN and CDR2 SYGVQD (reference sequence). V was cut by 6 bases and J by 2 bases, with 10 bases left in between. The CDR3 spells CASRLTENTEAFF. The CDR3 region has the DNA TGCGCCAGCAGACTGACAGAAAACACTGAAGCTTTCTTT.

V is TRBV6-5 and J is TRBJ1-4; perhaps TRBD1 as D (6 bases). This CDR3 contains 15 residues. Germline assignment: CDR1 MNHEY and CDR2 SVGAGI. V lost 6 bases and J lost 8, with 19 bases in between. CDR3 residues: CASRPPGAGHEKLFF. The CDR3 DNA reads TGTGCCAGCAGGCCCCCGGGGGCAGGGCACGAAAAACTGTTTTTT.

The gene calls are TRBV4-3 and TRBJ2-1, with D maybe TRBD1 (6 bases). Per the germline V gene, CDR1 is LGHNA and CDR2 is YSLEER. Trimming shortened V by 2 bases and J by 6 bases, and 14 bases separated the two germline ends. CDR3 length: 15 residues. CDR3 DNA: TGCGCCAGCAGCCAATATCCTCGAGGGGGCAATGAGCAGTTCTTC. This encodes CASSQYPRGGNEQFF.

The chain employs TRBV29-1 and TRBJ2-5; 15 bases are shared with TRBD2. Trimming took 7 bases from V and 2 from J; bases not matched to a gene: 23. From germline, CDR1 is SQVTM and CDR2 ANQGSEA. The CDR3 has 21 amino acids. CDR3 in amino acids: CSAWPYMPGLAGGIGQETQYF. As DNA, the CDR3 is TGCAGCGCCTGGCCCTACATGCCGGGACTAGCGGGGGGTATTGGTCAAGAGACCCAGTACTTC. Full variable domain (remainder filled in from reference TRBV29-1 and TRBJ2-5): SAVISQKPSRDICQRGTSLTIQCQVDSQVTMMFWYRQQPGQSLTLIATANQGSEATYESGFVIDKFPISRPNLTFSTLTVSNMSPEDSSIYLCSAWPYMPGLAGGIGQETQYFGPGTRLLVL.